This T cell receptor (beta chain) was obtained from a study of blood T cell repertoires in COVID-19. About the research overall: Sites in the United States, Italy and Spain provided acute and convalescent COVID-19 samples. Sources were T cells, B-cell-depleted T cells, or PBMCs; the material itself was cDNA or gDNA.

This clone was seen repeatedly, ten times or more. Original processing notes: Using reference gene primer amplification, nucleated cell counts were estimated. The assay was immunoSEQ multiplex PCR, and TCRdb's table has in-frame clones only and misses some. That table is the source of V, J and clone size, and D and trimming were worked out from the DNA. The profile shows about 200,000 clones, more than 80% of them singletons. Germline CDR1 and CDR2: KGHSH and LQKENI. The J segment lost 3 bases and the V segment lost 6 bases, leaving 7 bases of the junction unmatched. The CDR3 loop spans 15 amino acids.

This chain uses TRBV18 with TRBJ2-2, with 7 bases matching TRBD1. This receptor was taken from a woman of 80 years or more with acute or convalescent COVID-19. The material sequenced was peripheral blood. CDR3 in amino acids: CASSSDRPDTGELFF. As DNA, the CDR3 is TGTGCCAGCTCTTCGGACAGGCCTGACACCGGGGAGCTGTTTTTT.